Listed below are T cell receptor beta chains from one sample, sequenced in a study of blood T cell repertoires in COVID-19. Produced via immunoSEQ multiplex PCR; TCRdb's table is partial and in-frame only. The sample contains 85,000 to 120,000 clones, less than 85% of which appear only once. Sequenced: peripheral blood. These receptors originate from a woman aged 60-75 years with acute or convalescent COVID-19. Both conserved end residues are part of each CDR3. Each record gives: J gene, V gene, CDR3 protein.

TRBJ2-2 | TRBV28 | CATKGQGDTGELFF
TRBJ2-3 | TRBV5-5 | CASSSTSGHFQYF
TRBJ1-2 | TRBV7-9 | CASSLAGGHGYTF
TRBJ2-2 | TRBV5-1 | CASSGGLTGELFF
TRBJ2-3 | TRBV29-1 | CSVEPAADTQYF
TRBJ2-7 | TRBV6-5 | CASSAGTGVYEQYF
TRBJ2-5 | TRBV7-2 | CASSWGGKETQYF
TRBJ2-2 | TRBV2 | CASSEAQVWTGELFF
TRBJ1-2 | TRBV28 | CASSTSGQGSGYTF
TRBJ2-1 | TRBV28 | CASSSRKGGGEQFF
TRBJ1-1 | TRBV5-4 | CASSFLMGQNTEAFF
TRBJ1-4 | TRBV19 | CASTQGRATNEKLFF
TRBJ1-1 | TRBV5-1 | CASRVDTGLAEAFF
TRBJ1-5 | TRBV6-5 | CASSREGRSNQPQHF
TRBJ1-2 | TRBV3-1/TRBV3-2 | CASSGRTALSFNYGYTF
TRBJ1-2 | TRBV5-1 | CASSLGSGYGYTF
TRBJ2-3 | TRBV6-4 | CASSDSPGTDTQYF
TRBJ1-1 | TRBV30 | CAWKAPGAIPSTEAFF
TRBJ2-1 | TRBV5-1 | CASCALGSLTYNEQFF
TRBJ1-2 | TRBV20-1 | CSASWQGDYGYTF
TRBJ2-7 | TRBV9 | CASSGTGTELSYEQYF
TRBJ2-2 | TRBV5-1 | CASSLMGPGGGELFF
TRBJ2-2 | TRBV11-3 | CASSPGGALNTGELFF
TRBJ1-2 | TRBV15 | CATSRERVHYGYTF
TRBJ2-7 | TRBV29-1 | CSVRSGTGGNEQYF
TRBJ1-5 | TRBV19 | CASSSKGKGYSNQPQHF
TRBJ1-5 | TRBV9 | CASSVQPGGNQPQHF
TRBJ1-2 | TRBV7-2 | CASSLTRGSSYGYTF
TRBJ2-7 | TRBV5-1 | CASSLEGTSGGYEQYF
TRBJ1-1 | TRBV19 | CASRRQGRDTEAFF
TRBJ1-2 | TRBV2 | CASTPGSYGYTF
TRBJ2-7 | TRBV12-5 | CASGRGTAYEQYF
TRBJ2-3 | TRBV12-3/TRBV12-4 | CASSFIDTQYF
TRBJ2-2 | TRBV12-5 | CASGGGAVDTGELFF
TRBJ1-4 | TRBV6-5 | CASSFLGIPNEKLFF
TRBJ2-2 | TRBV19 | CASSIRVQTGELFF
TRBJ2-1 | TRBV12-3/TRBV12-4 | CASRRREGNEQFF
TRBJ2-1 | TRBV7-9 | CASSPYQREGDEQFF
TRBJ2-5 | TRBV14 | CASSQGGRETQYF
TRBJ2-2 | TRBV5-1 | CASSLAGRKTSGLDGELFF
TRBJ2-3 | TRBV18 | CASSPMASGGSTDTQYF
TRBJ1-1 | TRBV18 | CASSPPAGVHTEAFF
TRBJ2-7 | TRBV6-1 | CASSEAWAGGYEQYF
TRBJ2-7 | TRBV28 | CASRLTGVSYEQYF
TRBJ1-5 | TRBV28 | CASSPSGGDNQPQHF
TRBJ1-5 | TRBV28 | CAIGEGWNQPQHF
TRBJ1-4 | TRBV15 | CATSRPPWSGDEKLFF
TRBJ1-3 | TRBV5-6 | CASSLRGQIRRVGGNTIYF
TRBJ1-1 | TRBV18 | CASSAGDTEAFF
TRBJ2-7 | TRBV7-6 | CASSLGLGNRATYEQYF
TRBJ1-1 | TRBV6-1 | CASSEAGQNTEAFF
TRBJ1-4 | TRBV6-5 | CASSYGTGGGEKLFF